This TCR beta chain was obtained from a study of shared T cell receptors in the human thymus. Germline V gene lookup returns CDR1 MGHRA and CDR2 YSYEKL. The CDR3 spans 14 residues. V lost 1 base and J 0 bases, leaving 7 bases between the germline ends. Assay: immunoSEQ multiplex PCR; the TCRdb copy retains only in-frame clones and omits some. The data contain 720,000 or so clones, approximately 85% of them seen just once; the ten biggest clones take up over 0.008%. Another study also made use of these data, one on human thymus T cells. In that study: Donors consisted of healthy Finnish infants (having corrective surgery for congenital heart defects). The study used thymus tissue resected during corrective heart surgery. Apparent bias marked the V and J gene usage of thymic and blood repertoires. Unrelated people showed highly overlapping thymic repertoires, related research reported.

The sample consisted of thymocytes. This rearrangement joins TRBV4-1 to TRBJ2-7, with D possibly being TRBD2 (6 bases). This receptor was taken from a girl under three years old with a congenital heart defect. In nucleotides, the CDR3 is TGCGCCAGCAGCCAAGTCGGGGGCTCCTACGAGCAGTACTTC. Residues: CASSQVGGSYEQYF.